The rows below give T cell receptor beta chains drawn from one sample of a study of cytomegalovirus exposure and HLA in healthy donors. Here immunoSEQ multiplex PCR was the method, and the copy in TCRdb shows in-frame clones only, minus some. In the table there are about 130,000 clones, under 90% of which are singletons. The sample comprised PBMCs. These receptors were taken from a woman in her forties in good health and CMV-seropositive. The CDR3 runs from the conserved cysteine through the conserved F or W. The order of the fields is CDR3 DNA, CDR3 protein, J gene, clone size, D gene, V gene. D genes are given only for firm matches. The listing skips clone size in some rows; elsewhere it reads once, few, many or a size class.

TGTGCCAGCAGCCCCTTCCGGTTGGAGCAGTTCTTC,CASSPFRLEQFF,TRBJ2-1,.,.,TRBV11-2
TGTGCCTGGAGTTCTGGTCAGGCCCTAACCGAGCAGTACTTC,CAWSSGQALTEQYF,TRBJ2-7,.,.,TRBV30
TGTGCCAGTAGTATATCTGGGACAGGGGGCTACGAGCAGTACTTC,CASSISGTGGYEQYF,TRBJ2-7,.,TRBD1,TRBV19
TGTGCCAGCAGCTTGTCCGGGGGGAACACTGAAGCTTTCTTT,CASSLSGGNTEAFF,TRBJ1-1,.,.,TRBV5-4
TGCGCCAGCAGCTCGCCCGGGAGTTTTGAAGCTTTCTTT,CASSSPGSFEAFF,TRBJ1-1,.,.,TRBV5-1
TGTGCCAGCAGTACCGCAAGGGGGCGCATATCCTACGAGCAGTACTTC,CASSTARGRISYEQYF,TRBJ2-7,once,TRBD1,TRBV28
TGTGCCAGCAGCTCGGGGGGCGAGGTGGGTCGGGAGCAGTACTTC,CASSSGGEVGREQYF,TRBJ2-7,.,.,TRBV5-4
TGTGCCAGCAGTTTTTTAGGGGCCGGCACTGAAGCTTTCTTT,CASSFLGAGTEAFF,TRBJ1-1,few,.,TRBV28
TGTGCCTGGAGCGACAGGGGAGACACTGAAGCTTTCTTT,CAWSDRGDTEAFF,TRBJ1-1,.,TRBD1,TRBV30
TGCGCCAGCAGCTCGCGACAGGGGGACCCTCCAGAGACCCAGTACTTC,CASSSRQGDPPETQYF,TRBJ2-5,.,TRBD1,TRBV4-1
TGTGCCAGCAGTGAGACAGGGTTGAATGAGCAGTTCTTC,CASSETGLNEQFF,TRBJ2-1,.,TRBD1,TRBV6-4
TGTGCCAGCAGTGCCGGGACAGGGAGCACAGATACGCAGTATTTT,CASSAGTGSTDTQYF,TRBJ2-3,few,TRBD1,TRBV6-4
TGCGCCAGCAGCCAAGTGGGGACTAGCTCTTACTACGAGCAGTACTTC,CASSQVGTSSYYEQYF,TRBJ2-7,.,TRBD2,TRBV4-1
TGCAGCGTTGAGGGACAGGGGGCCCACGAGCAGTACTTC,CSVEGQGAHEQYF,TRBJ2-7,.,TRBD1,TRBV29-1
TGTGCCACCAGCAGAGTACGGGGTGGCAATCAGCCCCAGCATTTT,CATSRVRGGNQPQHF,TRBJ1-5,.,.,TRBV15
TGTGCCAGCAGTAACCAAGAGACCCAGTACTTC,CASSNQETQYF,TRBJ2-5,.,.,TRBV11-3
TGTGCCAGCAGTCGACAGGGGGACTACGAGCAGTACTTC,CASSRQGDYEQYF,TRBJ2-7,once,TRBD1,TRBV6-6
TGCGCCAGCAGTGAGTCGAACTCTGCTAGCGGTAGCACAGATACGCAGTATTTT,CASSESNSASGSTDTQYF,TRBJ2-3,.,TRBD2,TRBV10-2
TGTGCCAGCAGCTCGGGACTAGCTGACGAGACCCAGTACTTC,CASSSGLADETQYF,TRBJ2-5,.,TRBD2,TRBV7-3
TGTGCCAGCAGTTTTCTCGGTTCTCGGGGAACTGAAGCTTTCTTT,CASSFLGSRGTEAFF,TRBJ1-1,.,.,TRBV27